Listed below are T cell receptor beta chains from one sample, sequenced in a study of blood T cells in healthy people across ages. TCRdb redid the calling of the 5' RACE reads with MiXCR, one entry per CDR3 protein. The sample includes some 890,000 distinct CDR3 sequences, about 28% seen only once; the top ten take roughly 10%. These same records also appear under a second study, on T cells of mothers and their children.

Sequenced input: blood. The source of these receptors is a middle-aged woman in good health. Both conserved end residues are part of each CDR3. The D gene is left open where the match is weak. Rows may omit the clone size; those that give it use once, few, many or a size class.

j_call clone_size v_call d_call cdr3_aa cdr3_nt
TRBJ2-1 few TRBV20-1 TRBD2 CSARDAAGVSSYNEQFF TGCAGTGCTAGAGATGCGGCGGGGGTTAGCTCCTACAATGAGCAGTTCTTC
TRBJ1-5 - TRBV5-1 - CASSLAGEGSQPQHF TGCGCCAGCAGCTTGGCCGGGGAGGGAAGCCAGCCCCAGCATTTT
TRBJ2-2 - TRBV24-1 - CATSDWPADPTGELFF TGTGCCACCAGTGATTGGCCGGCCGATCCCACCGGGGAGCTGTTTTTT
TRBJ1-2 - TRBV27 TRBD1 CASSLFPGGGYGYTF TGTGCCAGCAGTTTATTCCCAGGGGGCGGCTATGGCTACACCTTC
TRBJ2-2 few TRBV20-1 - CGGPKAGSNTGELFF TGTGGGGGCCCCAAAGCGGGGTCGAACACCGGGGAGCTGTTTTTT
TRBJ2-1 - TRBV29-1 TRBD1 CSVRGGFSYNEQFF TGCAGCGTTCGAGGGGGCTTCTCCTACAATGAGCAGTTCTTC
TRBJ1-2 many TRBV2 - CASSDQVLPNYGYTF TGTGCCAGCAGTGATCAGGTTTTACCTAACTATGGCTACACCTTC
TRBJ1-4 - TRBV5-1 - CASSTDSSNEKLFF TGCGCCAGCAGCACGGACAGCTCTAATGAAAAACTGTTTTTT
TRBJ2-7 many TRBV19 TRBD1 CASSLRDRVLEQYF TGTGCCAGTAGTCTCCGGGACAGGGTTTTGGAGCAGTACTTC
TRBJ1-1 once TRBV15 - CATSRSFQANTEAFF TGTGCCACCAGCAGATCCTTTCAAGCGAACACTGAAGCTTTCTTT
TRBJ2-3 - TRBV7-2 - CASSLLLDKTQYF TGTGCCAGCAGCCTCCTACTAGATAAAACGCAGTATTTT
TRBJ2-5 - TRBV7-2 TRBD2 CASSWRLAGMKETQYF TGTGCCAGCAGCTGGAGATTAGCGGGGATGAAAGAGACCCAGTACTTC
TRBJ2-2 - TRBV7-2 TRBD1 CASSSIDRGRDTGELFF TGTGCCAGCAGCTCGATCGACAGGGGGCGAGACACCGGGGAGCTGTTTTTT
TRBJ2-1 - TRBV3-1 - CASSQEPRRGQETQFF TGTGCCAGTAGCCAAGAACCTCGGCGGGGTCAAGAGACCCAGTTCTTC
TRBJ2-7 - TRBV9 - CASSPAGGRYEQYF TGTGCCAGCAGCCCCGCCGGGGGCCGATACGAGCAGTACTTC
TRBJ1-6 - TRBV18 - CASSQRGAANNSPLHF TGTGCCAGCTCACAAAGGGGGGCAGCCAATAATTCACCCCTCCACTTT
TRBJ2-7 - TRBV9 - CASSVGLQSSYEQYF TGTGCCAGCAGCGTAGGATTACAGAGCTCCTACGAGCAGTACTTC
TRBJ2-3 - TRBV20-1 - CSVSIHTDTQYF TGCAGTGTTTCAATACACACAGATACGCAGTATTTT
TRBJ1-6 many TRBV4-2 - CASSQETGNSPLHF TGTGCCAGCAGCCAAGAAACAGGGAATTCACCCCTCCACTTT
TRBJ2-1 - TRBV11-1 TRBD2 CASTSGRGCSEQFF TGTGCCAGCACCTCAGGGCGGGGGTGTAGTGAGCAGTTCTTC
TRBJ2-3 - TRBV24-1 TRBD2 CATSDALAGPDTQYF TGTGCCACCAGTGATGCCCTAGCGGGCCCAGATACGCAGTATTTT
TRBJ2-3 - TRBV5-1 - CASSLGARGTDTQYF TGCGCCAGCAGCTTGGGCGCCAGAGGCACAGATACGCAGTATTTT
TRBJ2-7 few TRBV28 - CASRLRDTITEQYF TGTGCCAGCAGATTACGGGACACCATTACGGAGCAGTACTTC
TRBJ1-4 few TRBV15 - CATSRGKRVLEKLFF TGTGCCACCAGCAGAGGGAAAAGGGTCCTTGAAAAACTGTTTTTT
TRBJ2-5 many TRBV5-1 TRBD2 CASSASGGIRRETQYF TGCGCCAGCAGCGCTAGCGGGGGGATTAGACGAGAGACCCAGTACTTC
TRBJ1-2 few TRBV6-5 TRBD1 CASSQQGGGNGYTF TGTGCCAGCAGCCAACAGGGGGGAGGAAATGGCTACACCTTC
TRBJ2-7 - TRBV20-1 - CSARVLGDEQYF TGCAGTGCTAGGGTCCTAGGAGACGAGCAGTACTTC
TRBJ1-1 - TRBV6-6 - CASRPGASGAEAFF TGTGCCAGCAGGCCTGGGGCATCGGGAGCTGAAGCTTTCTTT
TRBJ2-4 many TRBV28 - CASSSRVPKNIQYF TGTGCCAGCAGTTCGAGGGTCCCCAAAAACATTCAGTACTTC
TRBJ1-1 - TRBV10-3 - CAISGRGDRNTEAFF TGTGCCATCAGTGGTAGGGGGGATCGGAACACTGAAGCTTTCTTT
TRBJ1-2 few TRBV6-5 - CASRRQAAGYGYTF TGTGCCAGCAGAAGACAGGCGGCTGGCTATGGCTACACCTTC
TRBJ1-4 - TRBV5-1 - CASSLQMRDEKLFF TGCGCCAGCAGCCTTCAGATGAGGGATGAAAAACTGTTTTTT
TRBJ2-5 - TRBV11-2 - CASNPAENQETLYF TGTGCCAGCAACCCGGCGGAAAACCAAGAGACCCTGTACTTC
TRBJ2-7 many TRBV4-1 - CASSQSSGAREQYF TGCGCCAGCAGCCAATCCTCAGGGGCTCGGGAGCAGTACTTC
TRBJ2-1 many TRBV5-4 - CASSPSAGEGSYNEQFF TGTGCCAGCAGCCCCTCCGCGGGTGAAGGCTCCTACAATGAGCAGTTCTTC
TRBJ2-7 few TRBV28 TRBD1 CASSLSRGQTTYEQYF TGTGCCAGCAGTTTAAGTAGGGGACAGACTACCTACGAGCAGTACTTC
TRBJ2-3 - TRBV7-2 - CASSFVAVADTQYF TGTGCCAGCAGCTTCGTGGCGGTAGCAGATACGCAGTATTTT
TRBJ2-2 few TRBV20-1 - CSASEAGGTGELFF TGCAGTGCTAGTGAGGCAGGCGGTACCGGGGAGCTGTTTTTT
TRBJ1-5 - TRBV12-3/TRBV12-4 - CASSNSSYQPQHF TGTGCCAGCAGCAATAGCTCTTATCAGCCCCAGCATTTT
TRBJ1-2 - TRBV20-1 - CSVRVVGVPNYGYTF TGCAGTGTACGTGTGGTGGGGGTACCTAACTATGGCTACACCTTC
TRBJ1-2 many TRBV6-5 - CASSYGQAQGGYTF TGTGCCAGCAGTTACGGGCAGGCCCAGGGTGGCTACACCTTC
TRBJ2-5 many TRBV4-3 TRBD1 CASSPRQGAQETQYF TGCGCCAGCAGCCCGAGACAGGGGGCACAAGAGACCCAGTACTTC
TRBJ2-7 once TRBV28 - CAGGTAGGGFYEQYF TGTGCCGGGGGGACCGCAGGGGGGGGGTTCTACGAGCAGTACTTC
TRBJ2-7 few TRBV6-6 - CASSYAPGRGTTYEQYF TGTGCCAGCAGTTACGCCCCGGGACGGGGGACCACCTACGAGCAGTACTTC
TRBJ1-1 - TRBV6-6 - CASSYERQGGTEAFF TGTGCCAGCAGTTACGAGAGGCAGGGTGGAACTGAAGCTTTCTTT
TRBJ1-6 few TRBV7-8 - CASSLAAADLHF TGTGCCAGCAGCTTAGCGGCAGCCGACCTCCACTTT
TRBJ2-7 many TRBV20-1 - CSARVLGGTEQYF TGCAGTGCTAGAGTGTTGGGGGGAACCGAGCAGTACTTC
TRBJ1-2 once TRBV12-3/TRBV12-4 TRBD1 CASSSGDRGRRFGYGYTF TGTGCCAGCAGTTCGGGGGACAGGGGGCGCAGATTTGGCTATGGCTACACCTTC
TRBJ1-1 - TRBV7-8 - CASTPGTLNTEAFF TGTGCCAGCACCCCGGGGACATTGAACACTGAAGCTTTCTTT
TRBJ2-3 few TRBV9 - CASSVGRSGDTQYF TGTGCCAGCAGCGTAGGAAGGAGTGGAGATACGCAGTATTTT
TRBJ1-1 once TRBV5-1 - CASSLITANTEAFF TGCGCCAGCAGCTTAATTACTGCGAACACTGAAGCTTTCTTT
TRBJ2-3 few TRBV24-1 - CATEDISTDTQYF TGTGCCACCGAGGACATAAGCACAGATACGCAGTATTTT
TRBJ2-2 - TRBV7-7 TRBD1 CASSPGTGLTGELFF TGTGCTAGCAGCCCAGGGACAGGGCTCACCGGGGAGCTGTTTTTT
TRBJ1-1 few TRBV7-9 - CASSLVNPMNTEAFF TGTGCCAGCAGCTTAGTGAATCCGATGAACACTGAAGCTTTCTTT
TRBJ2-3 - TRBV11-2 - CASSPRLRTDTQYF TGTGCCAGCAGCCCCCGACTTCGCACAGATACGCAGTATTTT
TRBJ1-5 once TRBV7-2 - CASSPRAGGINQPQHF TGTGCCAGCAGCCCCCGAGCAGGTGGCATCAATCAGCCCCAGCATTTT
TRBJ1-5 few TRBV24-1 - CATSDEEAGSNQPQHF TGTGCCACCAGTGATGAGGAGGCAGGGAGCAATCAGCCCCAGCATTTT
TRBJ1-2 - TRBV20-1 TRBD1 CSAAPGQGVSYGYTF TGCAGTGCCGCCCCGGGGCAGGGGGTTTCCTATGGCTACACCTTC
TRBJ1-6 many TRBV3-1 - CASSQGGQNSPLHF TGTGCCAGCAGCCAAGGTGGACAGAATTCACCCCTCCACTTT